The 10 T cell receptor beta chains below were found in one sample sequenced in a study of CD8 T cells in ankylosing spondylitis. TCRdb used MiXCR to reprocess the 5' RACE reads, holding one entry per CDR3 protein. The sample gives about 360,000 distinct CDR3 sequences, approximately 22% of which show up once; 13% is in the top ten. The sample taken for sequencing was blood, either unsorted or a sorted T cell fraction (not recorded which). These receptors originate from a male donor with ankylosing spondylitis or in good health (not recorded which).

This clonotype was recorded at least ten times. The chain is built from TRBV29-1 and TRBJ2-1, with TRBD1 matching 8 bases. The V segment lost 3 bases and the J segment 2 bases; nucleotides outside the gene matches: 3. Germline CDR1 SQVTM, CDR2 ANQGSEA. The CDR3 has 14 residues. The CDR3 is CSVETGVAYNEQFF. The CDR3 nucleotides read TGCAGCGTTGAGACAGGGGTCGCCTACAATGAGCAGTTCTTC.

This clonotype has more than one count but fewer than ten. The gene calls are TRBV7-8 and TRBJ2-5; D perhaps matches TRBD2 (6 bases). The V end was cut by 6 bases, the J end by 0 bases, with 14 bases between. The CDR3 extends over 15 amino acids. Germline CDR1 SGHVS, CDR2 FQNEAQ. CDR3 protein: CASRGGIWHQETQYF. The CDR3 coding sequence is TGTGCCAGCAGGGGGGGTATCTGGCACCAAGAGACCCAGTACTTC.

The chain links TRBV7-9 to TRBJ1-2; D call uncertain. The CDR3 spans 12 residues. From germline, CDR1 is SEHNR and CDR2 FQNEAQ (reference sequence). V was pared by 2 bases and J by 2 bases, with 3 bases between. As DNA, the CDR3 is TGTGCCAGCAGCTTACTGAACTATGGCTACACCTTC. Its protein product is CASSLLNYGYTF.

The V and J genes are TRBV12-3 or TRBV12-4 and TRBJ2-1; tentatively, D is TRBD2 (6 bases). The V and J ends lost 6 bases and 0 bases respectively, with 9 bases between them. The CDR3 is made up of 14 amino acids. This CDR3 is CASRTGDSYNEQFF. The CDR3 DNA reads TGTGCCAGCAGGACGGGGGACTCCTACAATGAGCAGTTCTTC.

The chain is built from TRBV30 and TRBJ2-2; D not resolved. In germline, CDR1 is GTSNPN, CDR2 SVGIG (reference sequence). This CDR3 contains 14 residues. The germline V and J ends were trimmed by 0 bases and 4 bases, with 9 bases remaining between them. CDR3 loop: CAWSVIGITGELFF. DNA of the CDR3: TGTGCCTGGAGTGTGATCGGAATCACCGGGGAGCTGTTTTTT. Complete variable domain (other parts from reference TRBV30 and TRBJ2-2): SQTIHQWPATLVQPVGSPLSLECTVEGTSNPNLYWYRQAAGRGLQLLFYSVGIGQISSEVPQNLSASRPQDRQFILSSKKLLLSDSGFYLCAWSVIGITGELFFGEGSRLTVL.

This chain links TRBV7-6 with TRBJ2-5; D uncertain. The V end lost 5 bases, the J end lost 4 bases, and 11 bases lay between the germline ends. CDR1 and CDR2 (germline): SGHVS, FNYEAQ. This CDR3 spans 13 amino acids. CDR3 amino acids: CASSRSEVETQYF. The DNA of the CDR3 is TGTGCCAGCAGCCGCTCTGAAGTAGAGACCCAGTACTTC. Full variable domain (outside the CDR3, taken from reference TRBV7-6 and TRBJ2-5): GAGVSQSPRYKVTKRGQDVALRCDPISGHVSLYWYRQALGQGPEFLTYFNYEAQQDKSGLPNDRFSAERPEGSISTLTIQRTEQRDSAMYRCASSRSEVETQYFGPGTRLLVL.

In this sample, this clonotype turned up a few times. The chain employs TRBV18 and TRBJ2-7; D remains ambiguous. The CDR3 loop spans 13 amino acids. CDR1 is KGHSH, CDR2 LQKENI, per germline. Trimming cost V 2 bases and J 0 bases, with 5 bases left between them. The CDR3 here is CASSPENSYEQYF. The DNA for the CDR3 is TGTGCCAGCTCACCAGAGAACTCCTACGAGCAGTACTTC.

In this sample, this clonotype turned up a few times. CDR3 nucleotides: TGTGCCAGCAGTGAAGGACACATCGGTGAGCAGTTCTTC. It specifies CASSEGHIGEQFF. The rearrangement uses TRBV6-1 and TRBJ2-1; no firm D call. The CDR3 length is 13 residues. Trimming took 1 base from V and 9 from J, leaving 10 bases between them. In germline, CDR1 is MNHNS, CDR2 SASEGT.

CDR3: CASSQDRQLSYEQYF. CDR3 sequence (DNA): TGCGCCAGCAGCCAAGATCGGCAGCTCTCCTACGAGCAGTACTTC. The V and J genes are TRBV4-1 and TRBJ2-7; D not resolved. V was shortened by 0 bases and J by 0 bases, with 9 bases between the two germline ends. This CDR3 is 15 amino acids long. CDR1 and CDR2 (germline): MGHRA, YSYEKL.

The chain employs TRBV7-9 and TRBJ2-1, with a weak D call TRBD2 (6 bases). The V end lost 4 bases, the J end lost 9 bases, and 16 bases lay between the germline ends. The CDR3 is made up of 14 amino acids. Germline V CDR1 and CDR2: SEHNR, FQNEAQ (reference sequence). CDR3 loop: CASSSTRGASEQFF. The CDR3 bases are TGTGCCAGCAGCTCGACTAGAGGGGCCAGTGAGCAGTTCTTC.